Listed below are T cell receptor beta chains from one sample, sequenced in a study of T cells in Graves' hyperthyroidism and ophthalmopathy. One entry per CDR3 protein results from TCRdb running MiXCR on the multiplex PCR reads. The sample yields roughly 350,000 distinct CDR3 sequences, roughly 15% seen once. The sequenced sample consisted of blood. Receptor source: a woman in her forties with Graves' ophthalmopathy. Each CDR3 is given with its conserved first and last residue. The order of the fields is J gene, clone size, V gene, D gene, CDR3 protein, CDR3 DNA. The D gene is left open where the match is weak. For some rows the clone size is stated as once, few or many, or as a class when expanded; others skip it.

J: TRBJ1-1
size: many
V: TRBV7-2
D: TRBD1
CDR3: CASSGRGYTEAFF
DNA: TGTGCCAGCAGCGGCAGGGGGTACACTGAAGCTTTCTTT

J: TRBJ1-5
size: NA
V: TRBV27
D: TRBD1
CDR3: CASSLGTGSTQPQHF
DNA: TGTGCCAGCAGTCTAGGGACAGGGTCAACGCAGCCCCAGCATTTT

J: TRBJ1-1
size: many
V: TRBV27
D: NA
CDR3: CASRLFGTGTGVSYFF
DNA: NA

J: TRBJ2-3
size: many
V: TRBV10-3
D: NA
CDR3: CAINGASGTDTQYF
DNA: TGTGCCATCAACGGGGCCTCCGGCACAGATACGCAGTATTTT

J: TRBJ2-3
size: once
V: TRBV11-2
D: TRBD2
CDR3: CASKSYRGSSTDTQYF
DNA: TGTGCCAGCAAAAGCTATCGCGGGAGCTCCACAGATACGCAGTATTTT

J: TRBJ2-3
size: NA
V: TRBV5-8
D: NA
CDR3: CASSLEVSRRAFYTDTQYF
DNA: TGTGCCAGCAGCTTGGAAGTAAGCAGACGAGCATTTTACACAGATACGCAGTATTTT

J: TRBJ2-3
size: many
V: TRBV5-1
D: TRBD2
CDR3: CASSLGGLDVTQYF
DNA: TGCGCCAGCAGCTTGGGGGGACTAGACGTTACGCAGTATTTT

J: TRBJ1-2
size: many
V: TRBV29-1
D: NA
CDR3: CSASEMGSYGYTF
DNA: TGCAGCGCGTCCGAAATGGGAAGCTATGGCTACACCTTC

J: TRBJ2-1
size: many
V: TRBV7-9
D: NA
CDR3: CASSGELRTANEQFF
DNA: TGTGCCAGCAGCGGAGAGCTTAGGACAGCCAATGAGCAGTTCTTC

J: TRBJ1-3
size: many
V: TRBV12-3/TRBV12-4
D: NA
CDR3: CASSFSPTTSGNTIYF
DNA: TGTGCCAGCAGTTTTTCCCCAACGACCTCTGGAAACACCATATATTTT

J: TRBJ1-2
size: many
V: TRBV20-1
D: NA
CDR3: CSANSVPGYGYTF
DNA: TGCAGTGCTAATTCCGTACCGGGCTATGGCTACACCTTC

J: TRBJ1-3
size: few
V: TRBV27
D: NA
CDR3: CTSSRNRASGNTIYF
DNA: TGTACCAGCAGCCGAAACAGAGCCTCTGGAAACACCATATATTTT

J: TRBJ2-7
size: NA
V: TRBV28
D: NA
CDR3: CASSFPRGQVYEQYF
DNA: TGTGCCAGCAGTTTCCCCAGGGGACAAGTCTACGAGCAGTACTTC

J: TRBJ2-1
size: once
V: TRBV20-1
D: NA
CDR3: CSASTEAYNEQFF
DNA: TGCAGTGCTAGCACAGAAGCCTACAATGAGCAGTTCTTC

J: TRBJ2-3
size: many
V: TRBV12-3/TRBV12-4
D: NA
CDR3: CASSWTDFSTDTQYF
DNA: TGTGCCAGCAGTTGGACGGATTTTTCCACAGATACGCAGTATTTT

J: TRBJ2-3
size: NA
V: TRBV7-2
D: NA
CDR3: CASSFVFRDTQYF
DNA: TGTGCCAGCAGCTTTGTTTTTCGAGATACGCAGTATTTT

J: TRBJ1-5
size: few
V: TRBV20-1
D: NA
CDR3: CSVVGDNQPQHF
DNA: TGCAGTGTTGTCGGCGACAATCAGCCCCAGCATTTT

J: TRBJ2-5
size: many
V: TRBV28
D: NA
CDR3: CASSRPTTVRETQYF
DNA: TGTGCCAGCAGTCGACCTACCACCGTTCGCGAGACCCAGTACTTC

J: TRBJ2-7
size: few
V: TRBV30
D: TRBD2
CDR3: CACRLAGGNEQYF
DNA: TGTGCCTGTCGACTAGCGGGAGGGAACGAGCAGTACTTC

J: TRBJ2-1
size: NA
V: TRBV18
D: NA
CDR3: CASSERKDGNQFF
DNA: TGTGCCAGCTCAGAGCGTAAGGACGGAAATCAGTTCTTC

J: TRBJ2-7
size: many
V: TRBV28
D: NA
CDR3: CASRTGGTYEQYF
DNA: TGTGCCAGCAGGACCGGGGGCACCTACGAGCAGTACTTC

J: TRBJ1-6
size: few
V: TRBV5-1
D: NA
CDR3: CASSFWTAYNSPLHF
DNA: TGCGCCAGCAGCTTCTGGACAGCCTATAATTCACCCCTCCACTTT

J: TRBJ2-1
size: NA
V: TRBV19
D: TRBD2
CDR3: CASSSWGVTSGNNEQFF
DNA: TGTGCCAGTAGTAGTTGGGGAGTGACTAGCGGGAACAATGAGCAGTTCTTC

J: TRBJ2-6
size: NA
V: TRBV18
D: NA
CDR3: CASSPGTISGANVLTF
DNA: TGTGCCAGCTCACCCGGGACAATCTCTGGGGCCAACGTCCTGACTTTC

J: TRBJ2-3
size: many
V: TRBV3-1
D: NA
CDR3: CASSQDWGSTDTQYF
DNA: TGTGCCAGCAGCCAAGATTGGGGTAGCACAGATACGCAGTATTTT

J: TRBJ2-1
size: NA
V: TRBV7-9
D: NA
CDR3: CASRPSEQLEQFF
DNA: TGTGCCAGCAGACCCAGCGAACAGCTAGAGCAGTTCTTC

J: TRBJ2-7
size: many
V: TRBV7-2
D: TRBD2
CDR3: CASSLRGLAGGRSYEQYF
DNA: TGTGCCAGCAGCCTACGCGGACTAGCGGGAGGACGTTCCTACGAGCAGTACTTC

J: TRBJ2-1
size: NA
V: TRBV12-3/TRBV12-4
D: TRBD2
CDR3: CASSWDLAGRQFF
DNA: TGTGCCAGCAGTTGGGACTTAGCGGGGCGGCAGTTCTTC